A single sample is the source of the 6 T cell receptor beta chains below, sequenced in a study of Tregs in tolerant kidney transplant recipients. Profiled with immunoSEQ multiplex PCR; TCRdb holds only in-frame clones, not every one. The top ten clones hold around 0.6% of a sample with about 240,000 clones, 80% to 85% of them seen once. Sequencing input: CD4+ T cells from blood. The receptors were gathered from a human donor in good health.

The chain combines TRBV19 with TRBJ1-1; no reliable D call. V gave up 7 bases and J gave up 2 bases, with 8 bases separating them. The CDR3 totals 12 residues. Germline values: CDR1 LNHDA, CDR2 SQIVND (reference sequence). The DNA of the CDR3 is TGTGCCAGTATGGCGGGAAACACTGAAGCTTTCTTT. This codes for CASMAGNTEAFF.

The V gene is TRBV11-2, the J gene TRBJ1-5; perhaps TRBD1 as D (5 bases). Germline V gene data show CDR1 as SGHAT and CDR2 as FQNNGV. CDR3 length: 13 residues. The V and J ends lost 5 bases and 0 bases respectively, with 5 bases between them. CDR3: CASSQGSNQPQHF. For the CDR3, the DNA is TGTGCCAGCAGCCAGGGTAGCAATCAGCCCCAGCATTTT.

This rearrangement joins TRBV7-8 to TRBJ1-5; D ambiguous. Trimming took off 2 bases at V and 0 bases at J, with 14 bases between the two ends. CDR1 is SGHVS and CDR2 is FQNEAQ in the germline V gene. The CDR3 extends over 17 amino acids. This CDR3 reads CASSLSRRPGSNQPQHF. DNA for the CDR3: TGTGCCAGCAGCTTATCAAGGAGGCCCGGTAGCAATCAGCCCCAGCATTTT.

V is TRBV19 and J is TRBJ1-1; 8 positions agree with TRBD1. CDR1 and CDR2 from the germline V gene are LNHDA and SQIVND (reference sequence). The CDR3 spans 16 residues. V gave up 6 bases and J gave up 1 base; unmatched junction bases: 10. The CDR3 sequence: CASRHRDRRTNTEAFF. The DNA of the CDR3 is TGTGCCAGTAGGCATCGGGACAGGCGGACGAACACTGAAGCTTTCTTT.

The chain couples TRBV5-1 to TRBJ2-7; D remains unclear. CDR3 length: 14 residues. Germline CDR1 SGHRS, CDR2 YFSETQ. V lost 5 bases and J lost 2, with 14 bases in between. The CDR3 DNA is TGCGCCAGCAGGGATTTGGCAGGTACCTACGAGCAGTACTTC. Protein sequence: CASRDLAGTYEQYF.

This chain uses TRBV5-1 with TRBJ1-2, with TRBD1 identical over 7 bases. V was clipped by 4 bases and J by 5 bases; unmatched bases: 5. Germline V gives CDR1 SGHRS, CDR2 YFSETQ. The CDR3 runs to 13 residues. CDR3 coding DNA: TGCGCCAGCAGCCGAGGACAGGCATATGGCTACACCTTC. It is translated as CASSRGQAYGYTF.